This TCR beta chain originates from a study of control samples from healthy donors and cancer patients (TCRdb year 2020). Details on this clone: Its antigen target is currently unknown. Within one base of it there is no much larger clone, and no base qualities were kept.

Library preparation was by the immunoSEQ multiplex PCR assay. TCRdb stores this immuneACCESS table with in-frame sequences only. Part of the clones is absent; in the studies checked, under half of the shortfall reflects unresolved V genes, and no reason is known for the rest. This sample has 140,000 or so clones in its table, and 85% to 95% of those were observed once. The ten largest clonotypes hold about 14% of the sample. V drops 6 bases and J drops 2 bases, leaving 8 bases in between. Looking up the germline V gene yields CDR1 MRHNA and CDR2 SNTAGT. Counted from cysteine to phenylalanine, this CDR3 has 14 amino acids. CDR3 DNA only is kept here, 42 bases in frame from base 1.

The material sequenced was PBMCs. The chain is encoded by TRBV6-4 joined to TRBJ1-6; no D gene call is confident. This TCR derives from a man between 60 and 70 years old with colorectal cancer. The DNA reads TGTGCCAGCAGCGCCGCTGCCTATAATTCACCCCTCCACTTT. Its protein product is CASSAAAYNSPLHF.